Shown below are 32 T cell receptor beta chains from a single sample sequenced in a study of T cell changes during pregnancy in multiple sclerosis. Generated by immunoSEQ multiplex PCR, the TCRdb table keeps only in-frame clones and is missing some. The sample lists about 42,000 clones, about 96% seen once, with about 0.9% in the top ten. The starting material was peripheral blood, obtained in the second trimester of pregnancy. The receptors shown here come from a female donor with multiple sclerosis, enrolled in a pregnancy study.

The CDR3 region is CASSFLRDNEQYF. The CDR3 bases are TGTGCCAGCAGCTTCCTCCGGGACAACGAGCAGTACTTC. V is TRBV5-4 and J is TRBJ2-7; D perhaps matches TRBD1 (6 bases). Trimming shortened V by 2 bases and J by 5 bases, and 11 bases separated the two germline ends. The CDR3 is 13 amino acids. Germline V gene sequence: CDR1 SGHNT, CDR2 YYREEE (reference sequence).

V usage is TRBV10-1 and J usage is TRBJ2-1, with 9 nucleotides matching TRBD2. CDR1 is WNHNN and CDR2 is SYGVQD in the germline V gene (reference sequence). The J segment lost 8 bases and the V segment lost 5 bases, leaving 13 bases of the junction unmatched. The CDR3 is 16 residues long. The chain's CDR3 is CASSKGGLAGMDEQFF. CDR3 coding DNA: TGCGCCAGCAGTAAAGGAGGGCTAGCGGGAATGGATGAGCAGTTCTTC.

The chain is built from TRBV11-2 and TRBJ1-1; D gene ambiguous. V was clipped by 0 bases and J by 1 base, with 12 bases between them. CDR3 length: 16 residues. Germline lookup yields CDR1 SGHAT and CDR2 FQNNGV. CDR3 loop: CASSLDRGLPNTEAFF. The CDR3 DNA is TGTGCCAGCAGCTTAGATCGGGGATTACCGAACACTGAAGCTTTCTTT.

The chain couples TRBV27 to TRBJ1-2; TRBD1 agrees at 7 bases. With 4 bases clipped from V and 0 bases from J, the junction kept 5 bases outside the gene matches. There are 15 residues in the CDR3. Germline V lookup: CDR1 MNHEY, CDR2 SMNVEV (reference sequence). This CDR3 reads CASSSDREANYGYTF. The CDR3 nucleotides read TGTGCCAGCAGTTCCGACAGGGAGGCTAACTATGGCTACACCTTC.

V is TRBV7-2 and J is TRBJ2-2; 14 bases match TRBD2. Looked up from germline, CDR1 is SGHTA and CDR2 is FQGNSA. The V gene end was trimmed by 1 base and the J gene end by 5 bases; junction bases not matched to a gene: 9. The length of the CDR3 is 19 residues. This CDR3 reads CASSLVGRGLAGATGELFF. The CDR3 DNA follows: TGTGCCAGCAGCTTAGTAGGTCGGGGACTAGCGGGAGCGACCGGGGAGCTGTTTTTT.

The rearrangement links TRBV19 to TRBJ1-5; D not certain. The V end was cut by 2 bases, the J end by 0 bases, with 8 bases between. The CDR3 is 15 amino acids. Germline CDR1 reads LNHDA; CDR2 reads SQIVND (reference sequence). The CDR3 DNA reads TGTGCCAGTAGTATACAGGACTATAGCAATCAGCCCCAGCATTTT. It is translated as CASSIQDYSNQPQHF.

The chain uses TRBV29-1 and TRBJ2-7; a weak D match, TRBD1 (5 bases). The length of the CDR3 is 14 residues. Germline V CDR1 and CDR2: SQVTM, ANQGSEA. V lost 4 bases, J lost 1 base, and 14 bases lay in between. The chain's CDR3 is CSVVWGVRSYEQYF. The CDR3 region has the DNA TGCAGCGTTGTATGGGGCGTTAGGTCCTACGAGCAGTACTTC.

The chain recombines TRBV2 with TRBJ2-3, with 7 nucleotides matching TRBD2. The CDR3 totals 16 residues. In germline, CDR1 is SNHLY, CDR2 FYNNEI. V trimming: 3 bases; J trimming: 0 bases; junction bases outside the gene matches: 6. CDR3 DNA: TGTGCCAGCAGTGAGGGGGGGGGACTCAGCACAGATACGCAGTATTTT. Protein sequence: CASSEGGGLSTDTQYF.

The chain combines TRBV29-1 with TRBJ2-7, with a weak D call TRBD2 (6 bases). The V and J ends lost 4 bases and 3 bases respectively, with 13 bases between them. CDR1 is SQVTM and CDR2 is ANQGSEA in the germline V gene. The CDR3 has 13 residues. The CDR3 region is CSVARGNDYEQYF. The DNA for the CDR3 is TGCAGCGTTGCCCGGGGGAACGACTACGAGCAGTACTTC.

As to this clone: The DNA is left out, because the CDR3 cannot be placed on it with certainty; the CDR3 is given as TCRdb lists it. The chain recombines TRBV21-1 with TRBJ1-1; the D call of TRBD1 is as the table states it, not checked on the DNA. TRBV21-1 is flagged as a pseudogene. The CDR3 contains 17 residues when both ends are counted. Here the CDR3 reads CASNKVGVGTGSVEAFF.

This chain joins TRBV28 and TRBJ2-7; no definite D call. V gave up 5 bases and J gave up 3 bases, with 8 bases separating them. Germline-derived CDR1 and CDR2 are MDHEN and SYDVKM. This CDR3 is built from 12 residues. The CDR3 spells CASSPQRYEQYF. CDR3 coding DNA: TGTGCCAGCAGTCCCCAGCGCTACGAGCAGTACTTC.

This chain links TRBV7-9 with TRBJ1-2, with D unclear. V was shortened by 3 bases and J by 1 base, with 9 bases between the two germline ends. CDR3 size: 14 residues. CDR1 is SEHNR and CDR2 is FQNEAQ in the germline V gene (reference sequence). CDR3 nucleotide sequence: TGTGCCAGCAGCTTGGGAGGGTTTAACTATGGCTACACCTTC. This codes for CASSLGGFNYGYTF.

This chain uses TRBV2 with TRBJ2-7, with 7 bases aligning to TRBD2. The germline V gene encodes CDR1 SNHLY and CDR2 FYNNEI. V lost 7 bases and J lost 6; bases outside the gene matches: 12. The CDR3 contains 14 residues. CDR3 nucleotide sequence: TGTGCCAGCACCTCCGGGACTACTCCTCTCGAGCAGTACTTC. This sequence encodes CASTSGTTPLEQYF.

The chain has TRBV19 and TRBJ1-2; TRBD1 aligns across 7 bases. The germline V gene encodes CDR1 LNHDA and CDR2 SQIVND (reference sequence). This CDR3 comprises 13 residues. Unmatched junction bases numbered 2, after V lost 7 bases and J lost 0 bases. The DNA for the CDR3 is TGTGCCAGTACCGGGACAGCTAACTATGGCTACACCTTC. Translating it yields CASTGTANYGYTF.

The rearrangement uses TRBV4-3 and TRBJ1-4; perhaps TRBD1 as D (6 bases). Per germline, CDR1 LGHNA and CDR2 YSLEER. This CDR3 has 16 amino acids. V dropped 0 bases and J dropped 4 bases, with 12 bases sitting between them. Written as DNA, the CDR3 is TGCGCCAGCAGCCAAGATCGGACAGCTTTTAATGAAAAACTGTTTTTT. Protein product: CASSQDRTAFNEKLFF.

The chain joins TRBV11-3 to TRBJ1-3; 8 positions match TRBD1. The junction had 6 bases not matched to a gene; V was cut back by 5 bases and J by 0 bases. Germline CDR1 reads SGHNT; CDR2 reads YENEEA. This CDR3 spans 16 amino acids. The DNA of the CDR3 is TGTGCCAGCAGCCTATGGACAGGGTACTCTGGAAACACCATATATTTT. This translates into CASSLWTGYSGNTIYF.

This chain uses TRBV19 with TRBJ1-2; 8 bases match TRBD1. The germline V gene has CDR1 LNHDA and CDR2 SQIVND (reference sequence). CDR3 size: 13 residues. J lost 9 bases, V lost 6 bases, and 9 bases had no gene match. The CDR3 here is CASRKTGEASYTF. The CDR3 DNA is TGTGCCAGTAGGAAGACAGGGGAAGCGAGCTACACCTTC.

The chain links TRBV7-2 to TRBJ2-2; D not resolved. Trimming cost V 2 bases and J 4 bases, with 8 bases left between them. Germline loops: CDR1 SGHTA, CDR2 FQGNSA. The CDR3 contains 14 residues. The CDR3 bases are TGTGCCAGCAGCTTAAAAACGGGCACCGGGGAGCTGTTTTTT. Its protein is CASSLKTGTGELFF. The entire variable domain, with the rest obtained from reference TRBV7-2 and TRBJ2-2, is as follows: GAGVSQSPSNKVTEKGKDVELRCDPISGHTALYWYRQSLGQGLEFLIYFQGNSAPDKSGLPSDRFSAERTGGSVSTLTIQRTQQEDSAVYLCASSLKTGTGELFFGEGSRLTVL.

The genes are TRBV27 and TRBJ2-7, with TRBD1 matching over 10 bases. Trimming removed 2 bases from V and 0 bases from J; junction bases left unmatched: 7. The CDR3 is 17 residues long. Germline CDR1 is MNHEY and CDR2 is SMNVEV (reference sequence). DNA of the CDR3: TGTGCCAGCAGTTTAAGCGCGGACAGGGGGTTCTCCTACGAGCAGTACTTC. It specifies CASSLSADRGFSYEQYF.

With regard to this clone: An end of the junction differs from the germline gene, which may be a read error. The chain joins TRBV2 to TRBJ2-5, with D perhaps TRBD2 (5 bases). Germline lookup yields CDR1 SNHLY and CDR2 FYNNEI. The CDR3 has 13 residues. CDR3 region: CASSREYQETQYF. Written as DNA, the CDR3 is TGTGCCAGCAGTAGGGAGTACCAGGAGACCCAGTACTTC.

The rearrangement uses TRBV7-2 and TRBJ2-1, with TRBD2 identical over 8 bases. CDR3 length equals 16 residues. V shed 5 bases, J shed 4 bases, and the junction held 10 bases outside the gene matches. The V gene's germline CDR1 is SGHTA and CDR2 FQGNSA. As DNA, the CDR3 is TGTGCCAGCAGCCGGGGGGGGGCCCGGTTATACAATGAGCAGTTCTTC. Translated, it gives CASSRGGARLYNEQFF.

The chain carries TRBV7-2 and TRBJ2-3; D remains ambiguous. CDR1 SGHTA and CDR2 FQGNSA come from the germline V gene. This CDR3 is built from 14 residues. With 3 bases removed from V and 3 bases from J, the gap between germline ends came to 10 bases. In DNA, the CDR3 is TGTGCCAGCAGCTTCAACAGATGGACAGATACGCAGTATTTT. Translated: CASSFNRWTDTQYF. The full variable domain, with the rest looked up from reference TRBV7-2 and TRBJ2-3, is GAGVSQSPSNKVTEKGKDVELRCDPISGHTALYWYRQSLGQGLEFLIYFQGNSAPDKSGLPSDRFSAERTGGSVSTLTIQRTQQEDSAVYLCASSFNRWTDTQYFGPGTRLTVL.

The CDR3 spells CASSRQTGTYNQPQHF. In DNA, the CDR3 is TGTGCCAGTAGTAGGCAAACCGGGACATATAATCAGCCCCAGCATTTT. The chain uses TRBV19 and TRBJ1-5; TRBD1 is a possible D gene (6 bases). V was clipped by 4 bases and J by 4 bases, with 17 bases between them. The CDR3 has 16 residues. Germline V gene sequence: CDR1 LNHDA, CDR2 SQIVND (reference sequence).

This chain uses TRBV19 with TRBJ1-5; D ambiguous. Germline loops: CDR1 LNHDA, CDR2 SQIVND (reference sequence). This CDR3 comprises 16 residues. V was shortened by 2 bases and J by 3 bases, with 14 bases between the two germline ends. The DNA of the CDR3 is TGTGCCAGTAGTATAATACGGACTGCCCTCAATCAGCCCCAGCATTTT. The encoded protein is CASSIIRTALNQPQHF. Variable domain in full (rest from reference TRBV19 and TRBJ1-5): DGGITQSPKYLFRKEGQNVTLSCEQNLNHDAMYWYRQDPGQGLRLIYYSQIVNDFQKGDIAEGYSVSREKKESFPLTVTSAQKNPTAFYLCASSIIRTALNQPQHFGDGTRLSIL.

This clone showed up just once. The V and J genes are TRBV10-3 and TRBJ1-1; 7 bases are shared with TRBD1. The V gene end was trimmed by 11 bases and the J gene end by 1 base; junction bases not matched to a gene: 7. Germline V gene sequence: CDR1 ENHRY, CDR2 SYGVKD. The CDR3 is made up of 13 amino acids. The CDR3 DNA follows: TGTGCCTCTTCTCCAGGGGGGAACACTGAAGCTTTCTTT. Protein: CASSPGGNTEAFF.

The rearrangement uses TRBV7-2 and TRBJ2-3, with D maybe TRBD2 (6 bases). V gave up 5 bases and J gave up 0 bases, with 9 bases separating them. The CDR3 sequence is 14 residues long. The germline gives CDR1 SGHTA, CDR2 FQGNSA. This CDR3 reads CASSTRGSTDTQYF. The CDR3 DNA is TGTGCCAGCAGCACACGGGGGAGCACAGATACGCAGTATTTT.

V and J are TRBV7-7 and TRBJ1-4; 8 bases match TRBD1. Per germline, CDR1 SSHAT and CDR2 FNYEAQ (reference sequence). Trimming removed 5 bases from V and 7 bases from J; junction bases left unmatched: 9. The CDR3 runs to 15 residues. The CDR3 sequence: CASSRGGTGGEKLFF. The DNA of the CDR3 is TGTGCCAGCAGCCGAGGGGGGACAGGAGGTGAAAAACTGTTTTTT.

V usage is TRBV5-4 and J usage is TRBJ1-6; 7 bases map to TRBD1. The V segment lost 0 bases and the J segment 6 bases; nucleotides outside the gene matches: 6. CDR1 SGHNT and CDR2 YYREEE come from the germline V gene (reference sequence). The CDR3 has 16 amino acids. For the CDR3, the DNA is TGTGCCAGCAGCTTGGGGTCGGGACAGATTAATTCACCCCTCCACTTT. Amino acid sequence: CASSLGSGQINSPLHF.

The chain carries TRBV5-1 and TRBJ2-2; 14 nucleotides agree with TRBD2. J lost 5 bases, V lost 4 bases, and 10 bases had no gene match. Germline CDR1 SGHRS, CDR2 YFSETQ. CDR3 length equals 18 residues. The CDR3 spells CASSPRTSGGPSTGELFF. CDR3 DNA sequence: TGCGCCAGCAGCCCCCGGACTAGCGGGGGGCCGAGTACCGGGGAGCTGTTTTTT.

The chain couples TRBV18 to TRBJ2-1; D gene unclear. Per germline, CDR1 KGHSH and CDR2 LQKENI. V shed 4 bases and J shed 5 bases, with 3 bases lying between them. This CDR3 is 11 amino acids long. The CDR3 protein is CASSRNNEQFF. The CDR3 DNA reads TGTGCCAGCTCACGTAACAATGAGCAGTTCTTC.

The rearrangement links TRBV5-1 to TRBJ2-1, with 9 bases fitting TRBD1. The junction had 8 bases not matched to a gene; V was cut back by 4 bases and J by 9 bases. Germline CDR1 is SGHRS and CDR2 is YFSETQ. CDR3 size: 14 residues. CDR3: CASSPGTGSGEQFF. The CDR3 DNA follows: TGCGCCAGCAGCCCCGGGACAGGGAGTGGTGAGCAGTTCTTC.

As for this clone: Other DNA sequences from this sample encode an identical CDR3 as well. This rearrangement joins TRBV2 to TRBJ2-2; 7 bases fit TRBD1. The CDR3 runs 14 residues. From germline, CDR1 is SNHLY and CDR2 FYNNEI. Trimming took 8 bases from V and 3 from J; bases not matched to a gene: 6. CDR3 nucleotides: TGTGCCAGCCAAGACAGGGATTACACCGGGGAGCTGTTTTTT. Translation gives CASQDRDYTGELFF.